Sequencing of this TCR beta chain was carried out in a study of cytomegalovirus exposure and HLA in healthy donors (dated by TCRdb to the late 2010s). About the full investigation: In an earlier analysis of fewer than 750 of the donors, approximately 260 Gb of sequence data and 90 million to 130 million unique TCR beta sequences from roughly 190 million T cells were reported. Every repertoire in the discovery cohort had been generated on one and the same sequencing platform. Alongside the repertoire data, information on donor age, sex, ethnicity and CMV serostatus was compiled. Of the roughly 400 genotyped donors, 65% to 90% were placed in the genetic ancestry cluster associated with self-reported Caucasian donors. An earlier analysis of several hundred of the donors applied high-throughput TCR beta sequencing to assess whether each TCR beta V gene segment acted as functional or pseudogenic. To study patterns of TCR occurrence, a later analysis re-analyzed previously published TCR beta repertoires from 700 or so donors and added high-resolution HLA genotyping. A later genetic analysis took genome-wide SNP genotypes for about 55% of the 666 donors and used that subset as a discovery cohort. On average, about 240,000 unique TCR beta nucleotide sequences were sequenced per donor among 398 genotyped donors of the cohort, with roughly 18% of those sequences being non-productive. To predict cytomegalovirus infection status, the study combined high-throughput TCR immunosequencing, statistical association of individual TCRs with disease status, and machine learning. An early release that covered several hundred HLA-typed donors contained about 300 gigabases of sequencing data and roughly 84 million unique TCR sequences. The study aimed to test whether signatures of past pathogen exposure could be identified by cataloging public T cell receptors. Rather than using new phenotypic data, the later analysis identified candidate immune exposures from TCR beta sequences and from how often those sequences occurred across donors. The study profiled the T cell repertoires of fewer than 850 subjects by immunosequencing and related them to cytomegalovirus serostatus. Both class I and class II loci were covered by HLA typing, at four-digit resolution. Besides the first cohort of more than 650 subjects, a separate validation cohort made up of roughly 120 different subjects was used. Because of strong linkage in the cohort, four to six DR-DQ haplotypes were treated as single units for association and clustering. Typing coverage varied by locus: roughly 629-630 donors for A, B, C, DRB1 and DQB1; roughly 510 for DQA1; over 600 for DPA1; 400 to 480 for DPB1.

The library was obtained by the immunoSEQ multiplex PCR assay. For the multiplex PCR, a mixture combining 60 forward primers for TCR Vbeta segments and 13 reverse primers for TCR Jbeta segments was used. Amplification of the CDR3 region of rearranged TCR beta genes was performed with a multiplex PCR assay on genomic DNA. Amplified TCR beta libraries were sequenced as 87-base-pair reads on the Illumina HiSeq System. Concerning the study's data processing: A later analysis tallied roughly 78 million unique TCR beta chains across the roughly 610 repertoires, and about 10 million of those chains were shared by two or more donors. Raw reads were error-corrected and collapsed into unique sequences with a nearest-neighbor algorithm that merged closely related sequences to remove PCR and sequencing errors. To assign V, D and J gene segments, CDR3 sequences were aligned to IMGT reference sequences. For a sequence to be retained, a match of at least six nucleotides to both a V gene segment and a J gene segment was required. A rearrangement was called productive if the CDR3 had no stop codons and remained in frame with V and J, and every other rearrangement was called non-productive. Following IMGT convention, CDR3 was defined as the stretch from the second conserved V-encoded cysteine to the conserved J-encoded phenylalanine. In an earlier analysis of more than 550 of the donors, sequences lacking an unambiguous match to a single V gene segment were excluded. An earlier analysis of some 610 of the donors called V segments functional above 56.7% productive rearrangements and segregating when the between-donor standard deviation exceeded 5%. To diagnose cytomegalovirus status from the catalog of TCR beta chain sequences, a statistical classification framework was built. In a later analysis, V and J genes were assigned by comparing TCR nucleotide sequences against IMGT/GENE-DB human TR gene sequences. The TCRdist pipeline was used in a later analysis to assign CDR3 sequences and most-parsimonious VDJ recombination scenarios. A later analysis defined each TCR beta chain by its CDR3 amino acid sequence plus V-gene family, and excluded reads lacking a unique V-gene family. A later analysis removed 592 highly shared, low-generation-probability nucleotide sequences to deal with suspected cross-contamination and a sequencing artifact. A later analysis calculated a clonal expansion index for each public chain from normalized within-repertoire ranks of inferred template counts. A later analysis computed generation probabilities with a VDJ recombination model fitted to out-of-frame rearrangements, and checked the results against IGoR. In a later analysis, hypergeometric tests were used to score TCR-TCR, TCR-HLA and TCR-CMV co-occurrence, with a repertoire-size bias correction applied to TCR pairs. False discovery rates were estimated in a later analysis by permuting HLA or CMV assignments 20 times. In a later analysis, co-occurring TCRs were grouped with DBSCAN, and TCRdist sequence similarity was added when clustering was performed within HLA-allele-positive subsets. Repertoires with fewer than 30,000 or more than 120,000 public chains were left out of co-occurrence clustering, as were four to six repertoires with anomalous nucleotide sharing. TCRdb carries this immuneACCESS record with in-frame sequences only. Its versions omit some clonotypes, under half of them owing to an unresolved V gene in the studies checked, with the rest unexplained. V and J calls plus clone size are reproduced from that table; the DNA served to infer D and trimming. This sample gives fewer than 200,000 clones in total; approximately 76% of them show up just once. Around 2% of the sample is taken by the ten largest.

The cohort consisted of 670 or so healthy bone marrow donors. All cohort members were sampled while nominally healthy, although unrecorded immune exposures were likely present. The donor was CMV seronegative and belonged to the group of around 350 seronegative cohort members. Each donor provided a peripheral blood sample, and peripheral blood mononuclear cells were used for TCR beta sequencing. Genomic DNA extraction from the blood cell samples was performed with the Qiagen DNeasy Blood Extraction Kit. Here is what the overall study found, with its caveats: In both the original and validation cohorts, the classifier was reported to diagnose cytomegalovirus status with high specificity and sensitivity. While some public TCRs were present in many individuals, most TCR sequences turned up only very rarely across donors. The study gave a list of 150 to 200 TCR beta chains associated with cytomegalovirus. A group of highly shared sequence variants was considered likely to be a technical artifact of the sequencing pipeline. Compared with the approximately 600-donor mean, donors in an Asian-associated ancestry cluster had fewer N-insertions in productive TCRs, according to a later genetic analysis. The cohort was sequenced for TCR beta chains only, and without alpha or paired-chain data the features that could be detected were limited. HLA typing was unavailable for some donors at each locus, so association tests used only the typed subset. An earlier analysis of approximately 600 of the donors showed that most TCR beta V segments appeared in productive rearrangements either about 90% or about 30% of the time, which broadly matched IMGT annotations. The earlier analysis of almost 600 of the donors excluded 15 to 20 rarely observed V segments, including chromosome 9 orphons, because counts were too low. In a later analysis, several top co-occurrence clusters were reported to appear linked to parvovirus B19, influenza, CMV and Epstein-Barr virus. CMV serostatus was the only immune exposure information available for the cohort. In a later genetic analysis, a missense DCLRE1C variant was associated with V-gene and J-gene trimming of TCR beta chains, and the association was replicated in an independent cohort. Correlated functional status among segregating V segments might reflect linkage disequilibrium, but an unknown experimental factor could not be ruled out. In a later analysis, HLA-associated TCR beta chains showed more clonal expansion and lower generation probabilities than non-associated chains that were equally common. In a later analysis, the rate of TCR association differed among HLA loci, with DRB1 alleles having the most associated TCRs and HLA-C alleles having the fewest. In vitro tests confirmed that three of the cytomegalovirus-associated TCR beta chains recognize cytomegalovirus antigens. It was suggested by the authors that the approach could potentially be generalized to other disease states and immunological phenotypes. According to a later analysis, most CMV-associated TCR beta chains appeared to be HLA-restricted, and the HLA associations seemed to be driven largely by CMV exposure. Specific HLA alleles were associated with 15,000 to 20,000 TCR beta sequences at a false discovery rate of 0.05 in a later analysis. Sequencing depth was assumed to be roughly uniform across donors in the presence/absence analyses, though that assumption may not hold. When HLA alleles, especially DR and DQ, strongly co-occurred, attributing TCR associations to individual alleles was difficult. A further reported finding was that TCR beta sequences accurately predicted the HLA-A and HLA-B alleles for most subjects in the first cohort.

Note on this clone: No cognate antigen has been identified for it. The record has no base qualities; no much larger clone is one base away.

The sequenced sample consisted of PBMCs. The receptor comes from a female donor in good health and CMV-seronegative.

Here the CDR3 is given as CASSAGRDSTNYGYTF. The nucleotides are TGCGCCAGCAGTGCCGGCAGGGACTCTACTAACTATGGCTACACCTTC. The sequence joins TRBV10-1 to TRBJ1-2; a weak D assignment points to TRBD1 (5 bases agree). CDR1 and CDR2 are read off the germline V gene (reference sequence) as WNHNN and SYGVQD. Trimming costs V 4 bases and J 0 bases, and their ends lie 15 bases apart. The CDR3, from cysteine to phenylalanine, totals 16 residues. This entry keeps only the CDR3 DNA: 48 bases, framed from base 1.